These 15 T cell receptor beta chains originate from one sample sequenced in a study of regulatory T cells in long-lasting Graves disease. The sample's time point: newly diagnosed GD, antithyroid drugs for less than 3 months. Extracted PBMC RNA gave rise to the TCR library. HTBI primers from iRepertoire and Arm-PCR of CDR3 regions yielded the TCR beta libraries. TCRdb independently ran MiXCR on the multiplex PCR reads; one entry per CDR3 protein. The data contain 530,000 or so distinct CDR3 sequences, about 13% of them singletons. The same sample was also studied in work on T cells in Graves' hyperthyroidism and ophthalmopathy.

This sample comprised peripheral blood mononuclear cells (PBMCs), obtained at new diagnosis, from a patient treated with antithyroid drugs. All receptors come from a man younger than 45 with Graves disease.

This sequence joins TRBV5-6 and TRBJ2-2, with 11 bases that match TRBD2. CDR3 length: 19 amino acids. V was clipped by 1 base and J by 1 base; unmatched bases: 9. Germline V gene lookup returns CDR1 SGHDT and CDR2 YYEEEE. The CDR3 region is CASSLRLAGLVRNTGELFF. DNA of the CDR3: TGTGCCAGCAGCTTGAGACTAGCGGGATTGGTGAGGAACACCGGGGAGCTGTTTTTT.

Many counts were recorded for this clonotype. The rearrangement links TRBV12-5 to TRBJ2-7; 13 bases are shared with TRBD2. J gave up 6 bases and V 7 bases, and 6 bases lay outside the gene matches. Germline lookup yields CDR1 LGHNT and CDR2 FRNRAP. The CDR3 totals 14 residues. The CDR3 sequence is CASAPLAGGLEQYF. The CDR3 DNA reads as TGTGCTAGTGCTCCACTAGCGGGAGGGCTCGAGCAGTACTTC.

In this sample, this clonotype turned up many times. The chain carries TRBV20-1 and TRBJ2-7, with a weak D call TRBD2 (5 bases). This CDR3 region has 11 residues. V lost 6 bases and J 4 bases, leaving 10 bases between the germline ends. Germline CDR1 DFQATT, CDR2 SNEGSKA (reference sequence). DNA for the CDR3: TGCAGTGCGTGGACTGCTTACGAGCAGTACTTC. Translation gives CSAWTAYEQYF.

The V gene is TRBV3-1, the J gene TRBJ2-7; a possible D gene is TRBD2 (6 bases). The CDR3 loop spans 18 amino acids. V dropped 0 bases and J dropped 0 bases, with 18 bases sitting between them. Per germline, CDR1 LGHDT and CDR2 YNNKEL (reference sequence). In DNA, the CDR3 is TGTGCCAGCAGCCAAGATTTCCTAGGCGGGACCGCCTCCTACGAGCAGTACTTC. Its translation is CASSQDFLGGTASYEQYF.

This clonotype was counted a few times. The V gene is TRBV9, the J gene TRBJ2-1; possible D gene TRBD2, 6 bases. Germline V lookup: CDR1 SGDLS, CDR2 YYNGEE. The V gene lost 2 bases and the J gene lost 2 bases, with 17 bases spanning the gap. The CDR3 has 17 amino acids. In nucleotides, the CDR3 is TGTGCCAGCAGCGTCTCCCCCGAAGGAGGGGCCTACAATGAGCAGTTCTTC. This encodes CASSVSPEGGAYNEQFF.

This clonotype has ten or more counts. The chain carries TRBV2 and TRBJ2-7, with 7 nucleotides matching TRBD2. V was clipped by 5 bases and J by 5 bases; unmatched bases: 12. The V gene's germline CDR1 is SNHLY and CDR2 FYNNEI. The CDR3 length is 15 residues. Here the CDR3 reads CASSRMAARENEQYF. CDR3 in DNA: TGTGCCAGCAGTAGAATGGCGGCGCGGGAGAACGAGCAGTACTTC. Full variable domain (rest looked up from reference TRBV2 and TRBJ2-7): EPEVTQTPSHQVTQMGQEVILRCVPISNHLYFYWYRQILGQKVEFLVSFYNNEISEKSEIFDDQFSVERPDGSNFTLKIRSTKLEDSAMYFCASSRMAARENEQYFGPGTRLTVT.

This clonotype showed up many times. The junction and the germline gene differ at one end; a read error may be behind it. The chain carries TRBV3-1 and TRBJ2-3, with D uncertain. From germline, CDR1 is LGHDT and CDR2 YNNKEL (reference sequence). The CDR3 covers 13 residues. The CDR3 nucleotides read TGTGCCAGCAGCCAAGATTTCACAAATACGCAGTATTTT. Residues: CASSQDFTNTQYF.

The gene calls are TRBV7-6 and TRBJ2-2, with TRBD2 matching 14 bases. With V trimmed by 0 bases and J by 4 bases, 7 bases remained unmatched. Germline values: CDR1 SGHVS, CDR2 FNYEAQ. CDR3 length equals 19 residues. The CDR3 DNA sequence: TGTGCCAGCAGCTTAGCGCCGGGACTAGCGGGAGTTCGCACCGGGGAGCTGTTTTTT. The encoded protein is CASSLAPGLAGVRTGELFF.

In its sample, this clonotype was seen a few times. The gene calls are TRBV3-1 and TRBJ2-2; 8 bases match TRBD1. CDR1 is LGHDT, CDR2 YNNKEL, per germline (reference sequence). With V trimmed by 4 bases and J by 8 bases, 12 bases remained unmatched. The CDR3 is 16 amino acids. CDR3 nucleotide sequence: TGTGCCAGCAGCCTGACAGGGGATGTCATTGGAGGGGAGCTGTTTTTT. Its translation: CASSLTGDVIGGELFF.

The CDR3 reads CATSDPPGTGESGTQYF. CDR3 DNA: TGTGCCACCAGTGATCCCCCGGGGACCGGGGAGTCGGGTACGCAGTATTTT. The chain recombines TRBV24-1 with TRBJ2-3; D is tentatively TRBD1 or TRBD2 (5 bases each). The ends were cut back, 3 bases at V and 8 bases at J, with 23 bases in the middle. In germline, CDR1 is KGHDR, CDR2 SFDVKD. The CDR3 has 17 residues.

This clonotype was detected only a few times. This chain connects TRBV18 to TRBJ2-1, with D perhaps TRBD2 (5 bases). V lost 5 bases and J lost 0, with 11 bases in between. Looked up from germline, CDR1 is KGHSH and CDR2 is LQKENI. There are 15 residues in the CDR3. CDR3 in DNA: TGTGCCAGCTCAAGCGGTTCGACCTCCTACAATGAGCAGTTCTTC. It translates to CASSSGSTSYNEQFF.

This clonotype was counted many times. The rearrangement uses TRBV27 and TRBJ1-2; 7 bases fit TRBD1. The CDR3 runs to 15 residues. CDR1 is MNHEY, CDR2 SMNVEV, per germline (reference sequence). Trimming took 6 bases from V and 4 from J; bases not matched to a gene: 11. CDR3 in amino acids: CASSEQGSVLYGYTF. CDR3 bases: TGTGCCAGCAGCGAACAGGGGTCGGTCCTCTATGGCTACACCTTC.

The chain couples TRBV6-1 to TRBJ1-5; 10 bases map to TRBD1. CDR1 is MNHNS, CDR2 SASEGT, per germline. CDR3 size: 16 residues. Trimming removed 4 bases from V and 3 bases from J; junction bases left unmatched: 6. CDR3 protein: CASSVTGGRLNQPQHF. For the CDR3, the DNA is TGTGCCAGCAGTGTGACAGGGGGCAGGCTCAATCAGCCCCAGCATTTT.

This clonotype was seen only once. This chain links TRBV19 with TRBJ2-4; no reliable D call. V was pared by 7 bases and J by 0 bases, with 10 bases between. Germline assignment: CDR1 LNHDA and CDR2 SQIVND (reference sequence). This CDR3 spans 14 amino acids. The chain's CDR3 is CASNTVGAKNIQYF. The CDR3 region has the DNA TGTGCCAGTAATACGGTCGGAGCCAAAAACATTCAGTACTTC.

This clonotype is a singleton in its sample. The gene calls are TRBV20-1 and TRBJ2-1, with 13 bases fitting TRBD2. Germline V gene sequence: CDR1 DFQATT, CDR2 SNEGSKA (reference sequence). V gave up 3 bases and J gave up 6 bases; unmatched junction bases: 11. The CDR3 length is 17 residues. The CDR3 DNA follows: TGCAGTGCTAGGAAGAGAAGGGGACTAGCGGGATCCAATGAGCAGTTCTTC. Translated, it gives CSARKRRGLAGSNEQFF.